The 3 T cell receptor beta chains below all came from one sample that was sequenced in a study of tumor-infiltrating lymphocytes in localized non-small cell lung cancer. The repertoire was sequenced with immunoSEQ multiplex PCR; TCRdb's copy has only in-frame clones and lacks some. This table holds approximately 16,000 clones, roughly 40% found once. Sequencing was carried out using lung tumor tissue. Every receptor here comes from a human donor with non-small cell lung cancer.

As DNA, the CDR3 is TGTGCCAGCAGCTTAGAACTCCTAGGGAACACTGAAGCTTTCTTT. Its protein is CASSLELLGNTEAFF. The chain couples TRBV7-2 to TRBJ1-1; no reliable D call. The CDR3 runs 15 residues. Trimming shortened V by 1 base and J by 1 base, and 10 bases separated the two germline ends. Germline CDR1 reads SGHTA; CDR2 reads FQGNSA.

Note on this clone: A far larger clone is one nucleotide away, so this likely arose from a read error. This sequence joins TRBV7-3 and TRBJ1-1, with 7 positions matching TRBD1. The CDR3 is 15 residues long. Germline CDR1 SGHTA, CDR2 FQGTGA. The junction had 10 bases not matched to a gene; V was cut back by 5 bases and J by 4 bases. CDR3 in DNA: TGTGCCAGCAGCCGAAGACAGGGCGATGGCACTGAAGCTTTCTTT. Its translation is CASSRRQGDGTEAFF.

CDR3 region: CASRAQGYGNTIYF. In nucleotides, the CDR3 is TGTGCCAGCAGGGCCCAGGGATATGGAAACACCATATATTTT. This sequence joins TRBV6-5 and TRBJ1-3, with a tentative D call TRBD1 (5 bases). Germline CDR1 MNHEY, CDR2 SVGAGI. This CDR3 is 14 amino acids long. Trimming removed 6 bases at V and 3 bases at J, with 12 bases between.